This T cell receptor beta chain was profiled in a study of blood T cell repertoires in COVID-19. Study details: Acute and convalescent COVID-19 specimens originated in the United States, Italy and Spain. From T cells, B-cell-depleted T cells, or PBMCs came the material, which was cDNA or gDNA.

Only one count was recorded for this clone. Germline CDR1 reads SGHNT; CDR2 reads YENEEA. Trimming at V came to 5 bases and at J to 2 bases, leaving 3 bases not matched to a gene. The CDR3 has 14 amino acids. Some clones are missing from TCRdb's copy, which holds only in-frame ones; the method was immunoSEQ multiplex PCR. The table has around 60,000 clones, 75% to 95% seen once. This TCR derives from a man aged 55 to 70 with acute or convalescent COVID-19. The source material was peripheral blood. This sequence joins TRBV11-3 and TRBJ2-3; 8 positions match TRBD2. This CDR3 reads CASSRRGATDTQYF. The DNA of the CDR3 is TGTGCCAGCAGCCGGCGGGGGGCCACAGATACGCAGTATTTT.